The rows below give T cell receptor beta chains drawn from one sample of a study of blood T cell repertoires in COVID-19. The method was immunoSEQ multiplex PCR; TCRdb's version includes in-frame clones alone and lacks a portion of them. This sample yields 250,000 or so clones, of which approximately 88% are seen a single time; over 2% belongs to the top ten. The sample comprised PBMCs or T cells enriched from blood (not recorded which). The source is a woman aged 40 to 55 with acute COVID-19. The CDR3 runs from the conserved cysteine through the conserved F or W. The D gene is left open where the match is weak. Clone sizes are given selectively: once, few, many, or a class where the clone is expanded.

TRBV24-1	.	TRBJ1-5	TRBD1	CATSDPRQGNNQPQHF	TGTGCCACCAGTGATCCTAGACAGGGGAACAATCAGCCCCAGCATTTT
TRBV2	once	TRBJ1-2	TRBD1	CASSDRLTGPTF	TGTGCCAGCAGTGACCGGCTGACAGGGCCCACCTTC
TRBV5-5	.	TRBJ2-4	TRBD1	CASSLRQGALNTKNIQYF	TGTGCCAGCAGCTTAAGACAGGGGGCGTTGAATACCAAAAACATTCAGTACTTC
TRBV6-4	.	TRBJ2-5	TRBD2	CASSDPLAGGPETQYF	TGTGCCAGCAGTGACCCGCTAGCGGGAGGGCCAGAGACCCAGTACTTC
TRBV6-5	.	TRBJ2-1	TRBD2	CASSRLAGGTNEQFF	TGTGCCAGCAGTAGACTAGCGGGAGGGACCAATGAGCAGTTCTTC
TRBV11-3	.	TRBJ1-3	TRBD1	CASSWDRDRTGNTIYF	TGTGCCAGCAGCTGGGACCGGGACAGGACTGGAAACACCATATATTTT
TRBV2	.	TRBJ2-7	TRBD1	CASRKVRQGSGEQYF	TGTGCCAGCAGGAAGGTGCGACAGGGTAGTGGCGAGCAGTACTTC
TRBV29-1	.	TRBJ1-3	TRBD1	CSASTGGFWGNTIYF	TGCAGCGCTTCGACAGGGGGCTTTTGGGGAAACACCATATATTTT
TRBV24-1	.	TRBJ2-5	.	CATSDFRETQYF	TGTGCCACCAGTGATTTTAGAGAGACCCAGTACTTC
TRBV9	.	TRBJ2-5	TRBD2	CASSARTSGGQETQYF	TGTGCCAGCAGCGCCCGGACTAGCGGGGGCCAAGAGACCCAGTACTTC
TRBV21-1	.	TRBJ2-2	.	CASSYKGPWLAGVAGELFF	TGTGCCAGCAGCTACAAAGGCCCCTGGCTAGCGGGAGTGGCCGGGGAGCTGTTTTTT
TRBV5-1	.	TRBJ2-7	.	CASSLGVTTYEQYF	TGCGCCAGCAGCTTGGGCGTCACGACCTACGAGCAGTACTTC
TRBV7-2	.	TRBJ1-1	.	CASSLNRMNTEAFF	TGTGCCAGCAGCTTAAACAGAATGAACACTGAAGCTTTCTTT
TRBV5-1	.	TRBJ2-1	TRBD2	CASSRGTSGGNEQFF	TGCGCCAGCAGCAGGGGGACTAGCGGGGGAAATGAGCAGTTCTTC
TRBV27	.	TRBJ2-7	.	CASSSPLYGEQYF	TGTGCCAGCAGTTCCCCCCTCTACGGCGAGCAGTACTTC
TRBV2	.	TRBJ2-7	.	CASSEVATGSYEQYF	TGTGCCAGCAGTGAAGTAGCGACAGGCTCCTACGAGCAGTACTTC
TRBV5-1	.	TRBJ2-3	.	CASSADNTDTQYF	TGCGCCAGCAGCGCGGACAACACAGATACGCAGTATTTT
TRBV3-1/TRBV3-2	once	TRBJ2-3	TRBD2	CASTSALAGRPADTQYF	TGTGCCAGCACCTCTGCACTAGCGGGACGCCCCGCAGATACGCAGTATTTT
TRBV11-2	.	TRBJ1-4	.	CASSLPQGGNEKLFF	TGTGCCAGCAGCTTACCACAGGGCGGGAATGAAAAACTGTTTTTT
TRBV3-1/TRBV3-2	.	TRBJ2-3	TRBD2	CASSQEVLAGRTDTQYF	TGTGCCAGCAGCCAAGAGGTATTAGCGGGACGAACAGATACGCAGTATTTT
TRBV9	once	TRBJ2-1	TRBD2	CASSVVAGAGNEQFF	TGTGCCAGCAGCGTAGTAGCGGGAGCAGGCAATGAGCAGTTCTTC
TRBV6-5	.	TRBJ2-1	.	CASSASGLEFF	TGTGCCAGCAGCGCCTCGGGACTTGAGTTCTTC
TRBV7-2	once	TRBJ1-4	.	CASSSSGATNEKLFF	TGTGCCAGCAGCTCCTCCGGGGCAACTAATGAAAAACTGTTTTTT
TRBV6-5	.	TRBJ1-2	.	CASSFSRVGNYGYTF	TGTGCCAGCAGTTTCTCCAGGGTGGGTAACTATGGCTACACCTTC
TRBV15	.	TRBJ2-7	.	CATSRDRQATYEQYF	TGTGCCACCAGCAGAGATAGACAGGCTACCTACGAGCAGTACTTC
TRBV12-5	once	TRBJ1-5	.	CASGFGSTEIWQMGNQPQHF	TGTGCTAGTGGTTTTGGGTCTACAGAGATCTGGCAAATGGGCAATCAGCCCCAGCATTTT